This entry lists 7 T cell receptor beta chains sequenced from one sample in a study of blood T cell repertoires in COVID-19. Generated by immunoSEQ multiplex PCR, the TCRdb table keeps only in-frame clones and is missing some. The sample consists of approximately 120,000 clones, approximately 82% of them appearing once. Sequences were obtained from peripheral blood. The receptors stem from a man between 60 and 75 years old with acute or convalescent COVID-19.

The rearrangement uses TRBV5-4 and TRBJ1-2; D unclear. CDR1 is SGHNT and CDR2 is YYREEE in the germline V gene (reference sequence). V lost 2 bases, J lost 1 base, and 9 bases lay in between. The CDR3 consists of 14 residues. In DNA, the CDR3 is TGTGCCAGCAGCTTCGCGAGCAATAACTATGGCTACACCTTC. It codes for CASSFASNNYGYTF.

The rearrangement uses TRBV11-2 and TRBJ2-7, with D possibly matching TRBD1 (5 bases). In germline, CDR1 is SGHAT, CDR2 FQNNGV. This CDR3 region has 15 residues. V was pared by 1 base and J by 1 base, with 11 bases between. The CDR3 is CASSLVRGRSYEQYF. The DNA for the CDR3 is TGTGCCAGCAGCTTAGTAAGGGGTAGGTCCTACGAGCAGTACTTC.

This clone was counted a single time. V usage is TRBV27 and J usage is TRBJ2-7; maybe TRBD2 (5 bases). V shed 5 bases and J shed 6 bases, with 14 bases lying between them. The CDR3 contains 13 residues. The germline gives CDR1 MNHEY, CDR2 SMNVEV (reference sequence). This CDR3 reads CASSLPGSSEQYF. For the CDR3, the DNA is TGTGCCAGCAGTCTCCCGGGGAGTAGCGAGCAGTACTTC.

The chain combines TRBV2 with TRBJ2-7; D is unclear. There are 13 residues in the CDR3. Germline CDR1 and CDR2: SNHLY and FYNNEI. V gave up 7 bases and J gave up 3 bases, with 13 bases separating them. This CDR3 is CASTSSSYYEQYF. CDR3 DNA sequence: TGTGCCAGCACCTCAAGTAGCTACTACGAGCAGTACTTC.

DNA of the CDR3: TGTGCCAGTACCACGGAATACAGGGGTCGTGGTGGCTACACCTTC. The encoded protein is CASTTEYRGRGGYTF. The chain is built from TRBV19 and TRBJ1-2, with 7 positions matching TRBD1. The trim removed 7 bases at V and 7 bases at J, leaving 15 bases unmatched. Germline V gene sequence: CDR1 LNHDA, CDR2 SQIVND (reference sequence). The CDR3 contains 15 residues.

The rearrangement uses TRBV5-1 and TRBJ2-7, with 10 bases that match TRBD1. The junction had 11 bases not matched to a gene; V was cut back by 4 bases and J by 7 bases. Looked up from germline, CDR1 is SGHRS and CDR2 is YFSETQ. CDR3 length: 15 residues. CDR3 coding DNA: TGCGCCAGCAGCGCCCGGGACAGGGGCCTTGGAGAGCAGTACTTC. As protein: CASSARDRGLGEQYF.

The V gene is TRBV15, the J gene TRBJ1-2, with D tentatively TRBD1 (5 bases). V was clipped by 6 bases and J by 8 bases, with 13 bases between them. Germline V gene sequence: CDR1 LNHNV, CDR2 YYDKDF (reference sequence). CDR3 length equals 12 residues. The CDR3 spells CATRRGGEGYTF. The CDR3 DNA reads as TGTGCCACCAGACGGGGGGGAGAAGGCTACACCTTC.